Listed here are 18 T cell receptor beta chains from one sample, sequenced in a study of T cell repertoires in cytomegalovirus infection. TCRdb reprocessed the reads with MiXCR, giving one entry per CDR3 protein. Among 700,000 to 900,000 distinct CDR3 sequences, 25% to 35% were seen once, and the ten largest hold around 14%. No cognate antigen is known for these TCRs. The sample here was cultured CD8+ T cells from PBMCs, taken from culture after CMV antigen stimulation. The receptor set was obtained from a human donor in good health (CMV status not recorded). Some clones in this sample may be carry-over from other donors' samples.

The V gene is TRBV7-4, the J gene TRBJ2-1, with 7 bases that match TRBD1. Unmatched junction bases numbered 5, after V lost 3 bases and J lost 3 bases. The germline V gene has CDR1 SGHVT and CDR2 SQSDAQ. The length of the CDR3 is 15 residues. CDR3 DNA: TGTGCCAGCAGCTTCGGACAGGACCACTACAATGAGCAGTTCTTC. This codes for CASSFGQDHYNEQFF.

Ten or more counts support this clonotype. The chain is built from TRBV7-8 and TRBJ1-5; 8 nucleotides line up with TRBD1. Trimming cost V 3 bases and J 10 bases; bases outside gene matches: 17. This CDR3 spans 17 amino acids. Per germline, CDR1 SGHVS and CDR2 FQNEAQ. The CDR3 DNA is TGTGCCAGCAGCTTGGGCGGGACAGGTTCCTCCTTTATACCCCAGCATTTT. Translating gives CASSLGGTGSSFIPQHF.

Of note for this clonotype: With a much larger clone just one base away, this may be a read error. The chain couples TRBV7-4 to TRBJ2-1, with TRBD1 matching 7 bases. The CDR3 is made up of 17 amino acids. Trimming at V came to 2 bases and at J to 4 bases, leaving 11 bases not matched to a gene. Germline assignment: CDR1 SGHVT and CDR2 SQSDAQ. CDR3 sequence: CASSLTARGPLYNEQFF. CDR3 bases: TGTGCCAGCAGCTTAACTGCGAGGGGGCCCCTTTACAATGAGCAGTTCTTC.

The chain has TRBV7-6 and TRBJ2-1; 7 bases agree with TRBD2. The germline V gene encodes CDR1 SGHVS and CDR2 FNYEAQ. V trimming: 2 bases; J trimming: 4 bases; junction bases outside the gene matches: 11. The CDR3 is 17 residues long. The DNA for the CDR3 is TGTGCCAGCAGCTTAACGGGGCTAGCGGTAATGTACAATGAGCAGTTCTTC. Residues: CASSLTGLAVMYNEQFF.

The chain joins TRBV15 to TRBJ2-1; 8 bases match TRBD2. The CDR3 has 14 amino acids. Germline V gives CDR1 LNHNV, CDR2 YYDKDF (reference sequence). The ends lost 5 bases at V and 3 bases at J; junction bases unmatched: 3. This CDR3 reads CATSQTSDYNEQFF. For the CDR3, the DNA is TGTGCCACCAGCCAGACTAGCGACTACAATGAGCAGTTCTTC. The entire variable domain, with the rest obtained from reference TRBV15 and TRBJ2-1, is as follows: DAMVIQNPRYQVTQFGKPVTLSCSQTLNHNVMYWYQQKSSQAPKLLFHYYDKDFNNEADTPDNFQSRRPNTSFCFLDIRSPGLGDTAMYLCATSQTSDYNEQFFGPGTRLTVL.

In this sample, this clonotype turned up a few times. The CDR3 loop reads CASSFIAGSTGELFF. DNA for the CDR3: TGTGCCAGCAGCTTCATAGCGGGGAGCACCGGGGAGCTGTTTTTT. The chain couples TRBV7-8 to TRBJ2-2, with 8 bases aligning to TRBD2. The V segment lost 3 bases and the J segment 4 bases; nucleotides outside the gene matches: 4. Germline V lookup: CDR1 SGHVS, CDR2 FQNEAQ. The CDR3 is 15 residues long. Using reference TRBV7-8 and TRBJ2-2 for the parts outside the CDR3, the full variable domain is GAGVSQSPRYKVAKRGQDVALRCDPISGHVSLFWYQQALGQGPEFLTYFQNEAQLDKSGLPSDRFFAERPEGSVSTLKIQRTQQEDSAVYLCASSFIAGSTGELFFGEGSRLTVL.

The chain is built from TRBV6-5 and TRBJ2-2, with 7 nucleotides matching TRBD2. Trimming at V came to 0 bases and at J to 0 bases, leaving 4 bases not matched to a gene. There are 17 residues in the CDR3. CDR1 is MNHEY, CDR2 SVGAGI, per germline. The CDR3 bases are TGTGCCAGCAGTTACTCTGCCCGGGGGGCGAACACCGGGGAGCTGTTTTTT. The encoded protein is CASSYSARGANTGELFF.

This clonotype was observed many times. The CDR3 reads CASSLSFLRPSSYEQYV. The CDR3 nucleotides are TGTGCCAGCAGCTTATCTTTCCTAAGACCAAGCTCCTACGAGCAGTACGTC. This chain connects TRBV7-2 to TRBJ2-7; D is unclear. Germline lookup yields CDR1 SGHTA and CDR2 FQGNSA. Deletions cut 2 bases from V and 0 bases from J, with 17 bases between. The CDR3 totals 17 residues.

The gene calls are TRBV27 and TRBJ1-6; no clear D. Germline V gene data show CDR1 as MNHEY and CDR2 as SMNVEV (reference sequence). V was clipped by 2 bases and J by 12 bases, with 11 bases between them. The CDR3 is 13 residues long. The CDR3 loop is CASSLATSKPLHF. CDR3 DNA: TGTGCCAGCAGTTTAGCCACCAGCAAACCCCTCCACTTT.

The gene calls are TRBV6-2 or TRBV6-3 and TRBJ1-2; TRBD1 matches 12 bases. The CDR3 extends over 16 amino acids. V lost 6 bases, J lost 3 bases, and 8 bases stayed unmatched. Germline values: CDR1 MNHEY, CDR2 SVGEGT. CDR3 DNA: TGTGCCAGCAGCGAGGGGACAGGGGGCTTGTACTATGGCTACACCTTC. Its translation is CASSEGTGGLYYGYTF.

The gene calls are TRBV19 and TRBJ1-2, with D possibly TRBD1 on 5 matching bases. This CDR3 region has 16 residues. The germline V gene encodes CDR1 LNHDA and CDR2 SQIVND (reference sequence). Trimming took off 7 bases at V and 0 bases at J, with 18 bases between the two ends. CDR3 DNA: TGTGCCAGTACTACTATGATGGGGCGGCCTAACTATGGCTACACCTTC. Translated: CASTTMMGRPNYGYTF.

This clonotype showed up many times. This sequence joins TRBV7-9 and TRBJ2-3; no definite D call. V lost 5 bases and J 0 bases, leaving 12 bases between the germline ends. CDR1 is SEHNR, CDR2 FQNEAQ, per germline (reference sequence). CDR3 length: 15 residues. The CDR3 sequence is CASSPSRPSTDTQYF. CDR3 bases: TGTGCCAGCAGCCCCAGCCGGCCTAGCACAGATACGCAGTATTTT.

The V gene is TRBV11-3, the J gene TRBJ2-1; D uncertain. V was clipped by 3 bases and J by 9 bases, with 9 bases between them. CDR3 length equals 12 residues. The germline CDR1 and CDR2 sequences are SGHNT and YENEEA. In DNA form, the CDR3 reads TGTGCCAGCAGCTTTCCCCGAGGTGAGCAGTTCTTC. This codes for CASSFPRGEQFF.

This clonotype occurred once. An end of the junction differs from the germline gene, which may be a read error. The J gene is TRBJ1-2, the V gene TRBV7-9; D not resolved. Per the germline V gene, CDR1 is SEHNR and CDR2 is FQNEAQ (reference sequence). The CDR3 is made up of 14 amino acids. DNA of the CDR3: TGTGCCAGCAGCTTAGACTCTAGGAACTATGGCAACACCTTC. This translates into CASSLDSRNYGNTF.

The chain combines TRBV19 with TRBJ1-1, with D unclear. The CDR3 is 15 residues long. Germline CDR1 is LNHDA and CDR2 is SQIVND (reference sequence). Trimming took off 3 bases at V and 1 base at J, with 12 bases between the two ends. CDR3 loop: CASSITGMTNTEAFF. As DNA, the CDR3 is TGTGCCAGTAGTATTACCGGGATGACGAACACTGAAGCTTTCTTT. The full variable domain, in which reference TRBV19 and TRBJ1-1 provide the parts outside the CDR3, is DGGITQSPKYLFRKEGQNVTLSCEQNLNHDAMYWYRQDPGQGLRLIYYSQIVNDFQKGDIAEGYSVSREKKESFPLTVTSAQKNPTAFYLCASSITGMTNTEAFFGQGTRLTVV.

The chain is built from TRBV23-1 and TRBJ2-1; 9 nucleotides align to TRBD1. TRBV23-1 is an ORF, with its function uncertain. V trimming: 4 bases; J trimming: 4 bases; junction bases outside the gene matches: 14. The CDR3 has 18 amino acids. In nucleotides, the CDR3 is TGCGCCAGCAGTCCCCGACGTATTGACAGGGGGTTATACAATGAGCAGTTCTTC. It is translated as CASSPRRIDRGLYNEQFF.

The chain joins TRBV4-3 to TRBJ1-2, with 11 positions matching TRBD1. V lost 6 bases and J lost 4; bases outside the gene matches: 13. Per the germline V gene, CDR1 is LGHNA and CDR2 is YSLEER. The CDR3 has 17 amino acids. CDR3 region: CASRHSLWTGGGYGYTF. The DNA of the CDR3 is TGCGCCAGCAGACATTCGCTATGGACAGGGGGCGGCTATGGCTACACCTTC.

V and J are TRBV6-5 and TRBJ1-2, with D unresolved. Germline CDR1 MNHEY, CDR2 SVGAGI. V dropped 7 bases and J dropped 6 bases, with 18 bases sitting between them. The CDR3 loop spans 14 amino acids. The CDR3 loop is CASIDSDGNNGYTF. CDR3 bases: TGTGCCAGCATTGACTCTGACGGAAATAATGGCTACACCTTC.